The source of this T cell receptor (beta chain) is a study of identical twins. Via MiXCR, TCRdb re-called the 5' RACE reads, giving one row per CDR3 protein. The sample gives some 97,000 distinct CDR3 sequences, just under 6% of which show up once; approximately 12% is in the top ten. This clonotype was recorded many times. The length of the CDR3 is 15 residues. Trimming cost V 3 bases and J 7 bases, with 15 bases left between them. Germline CDR1 reads SGHDN; CDR2 reads FVKESK. Material for sequencing was memory T cells sorted from blood. This TCR was recovered from a woman aged 45-65 years in good health. This chain links TRBV14 with TRBJ2-2, with TRBD1 as a possible D gene (6 bases). The CDR3 DNA follows: TGTGCCAGCAGCCAGCTTTTTGGGGGCGACGGGGAGCTGTTTTTT. Its protein is CASSQLFGGDGELFF.